The 32 T cell receptor beta chains below were found in one sample sequenced in a study of blood T cell repertoires in COVID-19. Produced via immunoSEQ multiplex PCR; TCRdb's table is partial and in-frame only. Altogether tens of thousands of clones are present, more than 65% being singletons, with the ten largest covering less than 8%. Sample: peripheral blood. All receptors come from a human donor in a cohort sampled during active COVID-19.

This clone is a singleton in its sample. The V and J genes are TRBV12-3 or TRBV12-4 and TRBJ1-1, with D perhaps TRBD1 (5 bases). V lost 3 bases and J lost 7, with 9 bases in between. CDR3 length equals 12 residues. The CDR3 DNA follows: TGTGCCAGCAGTTTTGACAGTTTTGAAGCTTTCTTT. This encodes CASSFDSFEAFF.

This chain uses TRBV3-1 (or the pseudogene TRBV3-2) with TRBJ2-3; the D gene is possibly TRBD1 (6 bases). Germline-derived CDR1 and CDR2 are LGHDT and YNNKEL (reference sequence). The CDR3 sequence is 15 residues long. V was clipped by 4 bases and J by 0 bases, with 11 bases between them. In DNA, the CDR3 is TGTGCCAGCAGCCGGGACACTGGTAGCACAGATACGCAGTATTTT. Translation: CASSRDTGSTDTQYF.

This chain links TRBV9 with TRBJ2-1, with 7 nucleotides matching TRBD2. Germline assignment: CDR1 SGDLS and CDR2 YYNGEE. V was clipped by 4 bases and J by 0 bases; unmatched bases: 13. This CDR3 has 18 amino acids. CDR3 residues: CASSTDKSGKSSYNEQFF. The CDR3, as DNA: TGTGCCAGCAGCACTGACAAAAGCGGGAAAAGCTCCTACAATGAGCAGTTCTTC.

This clone was picked up one time. This chain joins TRBV3-1 (or the pseudogene TRBV3-2) and TRBJ2-1, with 8 bases lining up with TRBD2. The trim removed 2 bases at V and 9 bases at J, leaving 6 bases unmatched. The germline CDR1 and CDR2 sequences are LGHDT and YNNKEL (reference sequence). This CDR3 contains 14 residues. The CDR3 sequence: CASSQQRETSEQFF. CDR3 bases: TGTGCCAGCAGCCAACAGCGGGAGACGAGTGAGCAGTTCTTC.

The gene calls are TRBV18 and TRBJ2-7; 8 bases fit TRBD2. This CDR3 contains 15 residues. Trimming took 3 bases from V and 5 from J; bases not matched to a gene: 9. The germline gives CDR1 KGHSH, CDR2 LQKENI. The DNA for the CDR3 is TGTGCCAGCTCACCTCTGAGCGGGAGTATCGACGAGCAGTACTTC. Translating it yields CASSPLSGSIDEQYF.

The chain couples TRBV6-5 to TRBJ1-1; D remains unclear. The germline V gene has CDR1 MNHEY and CDR2 SVGAGI. This CDR3 has 13 residues. V shed 6 bases and J shed 0 bases, with 8 bases lying between them. The CDR3 here is CASSDSVNTEAFF. CDR3 DNA sequence: TGTGCCAGCAGCGATAGCGTGAACACTGAAGCTTTCTTT.

The CDR3 loop is CASSDRGPTDTQYF. For the CDR3, the DNA is TGTGCCAGCAGTGACAGGGGGCCCACAGATACGCAGTATTTT. The genes are TRBV6-1 and TRBJ2-3; 8 bases match TRBD1. Per germline, CDR1 MNHNS and CDR2 SASEGT. The CDR3 is 14 residues long. Trimming cost V 3 bases and J 2 bases; bases outside gene matches: 1.

The J gene is TRBJ2-1, the V gene TRBV5-1; 11 bases are a match to TRBD2. The CDR3 is 14 amino acids. With V trimmed by 4 bases and J by 7 bases, 4 bases remained unmatched. Per the germline V gene, CDR1 is SGHRS and CDR2 is YFSETQ. The CDR3 sequence is CASSAGTSGNEQFF. CDR3 in DNA: TGCGCCAGCAGCGCCGGGACTAGCGGTAATGAGCAGTTCTTC.

The chain recombines TRBV12-3 or TRBV12-4 with TRBJ2-1; no clear D. With 5 bases removed from V and 2 bases from J, the gap between germline ends came to 4 bases. The CDR3 sequence is 12 residues long. The CDR3 coding sequence is TGTGCCAGCAGTCTTACCTACAATGAGCAGTTCTTC. Its protein is CASSLTYNEQFF.

The gene calls are TRBV19 and TRBJ1-2; D uncertain. V lost 5 bases to trimming and J lost 4 bases, with 14 bases between them. The CDR3 contains 14 residues. Germline V lookup: CDR1 LNHDA, CDR2 SQIVND (reference sequence). The DNA for the CDR3 is TGTGCCAGTAGTTCCAGCGGCGCGGTCTATGGCTACACCTTC. This encodes CASSSSGAVYGYTF.

V usage is TRBV18 and J usage is TRBJ2-3, with D possibly TRBD1 on 5 matching bases. CDR1 is KGHSH, CDR2 LQKENI, per germline. V lost 2 bases, J lost 4 bases, and 13 bases lay in between. This CDR3 has 15 residues. The CDR3 spells CASSPSARGSDTQYF. For the CDR3, the DNA is TGTGCCAGCTCACCAAGTGCAAGGGGTTCAGATACGCAGTATTTT.

The CDR3 bases are TGTGCCAGCAGCTACCGGGACAGAGGCTACACCTTC. Its translation: CASSYRDRGYTF. The chain uses TRBV11-2 and TRBJ1-2; 7 bases map to TRBD1. There are 12 residues in the CDR3. V was pared by 4 bases and J by 8 bases, with 4 bases of the junction left unmatched. Germline CDR1 and CDR2: SGHAT and FQNNGV.

The chain couples TRBV5-1 to TRBJ2-6; 11 bases align to TRBD1. The ends lost 6 bases at V and 0 bases at J; junction bases unmatched: 8. CDR1 and CDR2 from the germline V gene are SGHRS and YFSETQ. The CDR3 totals 18 residues. The CDR3 DNA is TGCGCCAGCACCTGGGACAGGGGGGATTCCTCTGGGGCCAACGTCCTGACTTTC. Its protein is CASTWDRGDSSGANVLTF.

V is TRBV7-8 and J is TRBJ2-7; 11 bases are shared with TRBD1. The CDR3 is 16 amino acids. Germline V gives CDR1 SGHVS, CDR2 FQNEAQ. With 3 bases clipped from V and 2 bases from J, the junction kept 6 bases outside the gene matches. In nucleotides, the CDR3 is TGTGCCAGCAGCTTTCTAGCGGGACAGGGGGCCTACGAGCAGTACTTC. Its protein is CASSFLAGQGAYEQYF.

The chain has TRBV4-1 and TRBJ1-2; unclear D gene. Trimming took 0 bases from V and 0 from J, leaving 11 bases between them. This CDR3 has 16 residues. Looked up from germline, CDR1 is MGHRA and CDR2 is YSYEKL. In DNA form, the CDR3 reads TGCGCCAGCAGCCAAGACCCCTCCGGAGCTAACTATGGCTACACCTTC. It yields the protein CASSQDPSGANYGYTF.

Only a few counts were recorded for this clone. This rearrangement joins TRBV20-1 to TRBJ2-7; 12 nucleotides line up with TRBD2. The CDR3 consists of 16 residues. The trim removed 3 bases at V and 0 bases at J, leaving 6 bases unmatched. Germline CDR1 and CDR2: DFQATT and SNEGSKA (reference sequence). Here the CDR3 reads CSASASGRGSSYEQYF. CDR3 nucleotide sequence: TGCAGTGCTAGTGCTAGCGGGAGGGGAAGCTCCTACGAGCAGTACTTC.

The chain combines TRBV5-4 with TRBJ2-7; TRBD1 matches at 8 bases. V lost 3 bases and J lost 4; bases outside the gene matches: 9. Germline CDR1 and CDR2: SGHNT and YYREEE (reference sequence). The CDR3 covers 15 residues. CDR3 protein: CASSSGGNGLYEQYF. DNA for the CDR3: TGTGCCAGCAGCTCAGGGGGCAACGGCCTGTACGAGCAGTACTTC.

This sequence joins TRBV12-3 or TRBV12-4 and TRBJ2-7, with D perhaps TRBD1 (6 bases). The CDR3 covers 13 residues. Trimming took 1 base from V and 7 from J, leaving 11 bases between them. CDR3 bases: TGTGCCAGCAGTTTAGACAGGGCGAGGGAGCAGTACTTC. Protein sequence: CASSLDRAREQYF.

V and J are TRBV5-4 and TRBJ2-7; possible D gene TRBD2, 5 bases. V lost 2 bases, J lost 1 base, and 10 bases lay in between. The V gene's germline CDR1 is SGHNT and CDR2 YYREEE (reference sequence). CDR3 length: 14 amino acids. Written as DNA, the CDR3 is TGTGCCAGCAGCTTTAGCGCCCGTTCCTACGAGCAGTACTTC. It is translated as CASSFSARSYEQYF.

The chain is built from TRBV6-2 or TRBV6-3 and TRBJ2-7; D perhaps matches TRBD1 (6 bases). The CDR3 spans 15 residues. The germline CDR1 and CDR2 sequences are MNHEY and SVGEGT. Trimming removed 6 bases from V and 2 bases from J, with 17 bases in between. CDR3 region: CASSQDRRFPYEQYF. The CDR3 DNA is TGTGCCAGCAGCCAAGACAGGAGATTTCCCTACGAGCAGTACTTC.

V usage is TRBV6-5 and J usage is TRBJ2-3, with a weak D call TRBD1 (6 bases). Per the germline V gene, CDR1 is MNHEY and CDR2 is SVGAGI. This CDR3 is built from 15 residues. Trimming removed 4 bases from V and 2 bases from J, with 13 bases in between. CDR3 coding DNA: TGTGCCAGCAGTTTGTCAACAGGGTACACAGATACGCAGTATTTT. This gives the protein CASSLSTGYTDTQYF.

The V and J genes are TRBV19 and TRBJ1-3, with D possibly being TRBD1 (5 bases). The CDR3 spans 15 residues. Trimming removed 3 bases at V and 4 bases at J, with 13 bases between. CDR1 and CDR2 from the germline V gene are LNHDA and SQIVND (reference sequence). The CDR3 protein is CASSINLGLGNTIYF. The DNA for the CDR3 is TGTGCCAGTAGTATCAATCTGGGACTAGGAAACACCATATATTTT.

This clone was recorded a few times. This chain's CDR3 is CASSSRGGGEQFF. Here the CDR3 DNA reads TGTGCCAGTAGTTCTCGCGGGGGAGGTGAGCAGTTCTTC. This chain joins TRBV19 and TRBJ2-1; 7 nucleotides match TRBD2. Trimming took 5 bases from V and 9 from J; bases not matched to a gene: 7. Germline CDR1 reads LNHDA; CDR2 reads SQIVND (reference sequence). The CDR3 consists of 13 residues.

The genes are TRBV5-1 and TRBJ2-7; D remains ambiguous. CDR1 is SGHRS and CDR2 is YFSETQ in the germline V gene. Trimming cost V 0 bases and J 2 bases, with 18 bases left between them. This CDR3 comprises 17 residues. Here the CDR3 DNA reads TGCGCCAGCAGCTTGGGGGCAGGTCGACAAGAGACCTACGAGCAGTACTTC. As protein: CASSLGAGRQETYEQYF.

The genes are TRBV29-1 and TRBJ2-1; possible D gene TRBD2, 6 bases. Trimming pared 8 bases from V and 7 bases from J, leaving 21 bases between. Germline V gene data show CDR1 as SQVTM and CDR2 as ANQGSEA. CDR3 size: 14 residues. The CDR3, as DNA: TGCAGCCTCACTGGGACTGGCCCTACAAATGAGCAGTTCTTC. Protein product: CSLTGTGPTNEQFF.

This chain connects TRBV12-5 to TRBJ1-2; D is unresolved. The V end lost 1 base, the J end lost 4 bases, and 13 bases lay between the germline ends. The CDR3 loop spans 15 amino acids. Germline CDR1 reads LGHNT; CDR2 reads FRNRAP. In DNA, the CDR3 is TGTGCTAGTGGTTTGGCCCGGGAAGGGAGCTATGGCTACACCTTC. This translates into CASGLAREGSYGYTF.

The chain carries TRBV4-3 and TRBJ2-5; 7 bases are a match to TRBD1. The V gene's germline CDR1 is LGHNA and CDR2 YSLEER. This CDR3 is built from 15 residues. With 1 base clipped from V and 5 bases from J, the junction kept 7 bases outside the gene matches. CDR3 protein: CASSQVQGGVETQYF. CDR3 in DNA: TGCGCCAGCAGCCAAGTCCAAGGGGGCGTCGAGACCCAGTACTTC.

As to this clone: Other nucleotide sequences in the sample specify the same CDR3. This chain links TRBV29-1 with TRBJ1-1; 9 bases align to TRBD1. Germline V gives CDR1 SQVTM, CDR2 ANQGSEA. CDR3 length equals 12 residues. Trimming took 6 bases from V and 5 from J; bases not matched to a gene: 4. The CDR3 nucleotides are TGCAGCGTCGACAGGGGGGGGACTGAAGCTTTCTTT. This translates into CSVDRGGTEAFF.

CDR3 sequence (DNA): TGCAGCCCCGGACAGGGGGCGTGTCAGCCCCAGCATTTT. Translated: CSPGQGACQPQHF. The genes are TRBV29-1 and TRBJ1-5, with 11 bases fitting TRBD1. J lost 6 bases, V lost 8 bases, and 6 bases had no gene match. Germline V gene lookup returns CDR1 SQVTM and CDR2 ANQGSEA. CDR3 size: 13 residues.

This chain links TRBV27 with TRBJ1-4, with 8 bases that match TRBD1. This CDR3 has 15 amino acids. V lost 4 bases to trimming and J lost 2 bases; unmatched junction nucleotides: 3. Germline V gene sequence: CDR1 MNHEY, CDR2 SMNVEV (reference sequence). The CDR3 loop is CASSSTGGTNEKLFF. DNA for the CDR3: TGTGCCAGCAGTTCTACAGGGGGGACTAATGAAAAACTGTTTTTT.

This chain connects TRBV24-1 to TRBJ2-6; 12 positions match TRBD1. Germline V gene lookup returns CDR1 KGHDR and CDR2 SFDVKD. The junction had 7 bases not matched to a gene; V was cut back by 4 bases and J by 1 base. The CDR3 is 19 residues long. The CDR3 reads CATSDPGQGAGSGANVLTF. CDR3 nucleotide sequence: TGTGCCACCAGTGACCCGGGACAGGGGGCCGGTTCTGGGGCCAACGTCCTGACTTTC.

The rearrangement uses TRBV5-1 and TRBJ2-3; TRBD2 matches 8 bases. The CDR3 sequence is 15 residues long. CDR1 and CDR2 from the germline V gene are SGHRS and YFSETQ. Trimming took 4 bases from V and 6 from J; bases not matched to a gene: 10. The CDR3 DNA reads as TGCGCCAGCAGCCATACCGGACTAGCTCCCGATACGCAGTATTTT. The encoded protein is CASSHTGLAPDTQYF.